This T cell receptor (beta chain) came from a study of blood T cell dynamics during melanoma immunotherapy. V gave up 4 bases and J gave up 9 bases; unmatched junction bases: 10. The CDR3 length is 14 residues. Germline CDR1 is MNHEY and CDR2 is SMNVEV (reference sequence). Findings and caveats of the study: Unlike progressors, later disease-control patients had W3 repertoires gaining clonality or diversity.

The time point here: pre-treatment baseline. Regarding this clone: Its antigen is not known.

Repertoires were generated with immunoSEQ multiplex PCR, while TCRdb's copy carries only in-frame clones and drops some. The sample has approximately 25,000 clones; around 88% are singletons. The sample consisted of blood, taken from a patient treated with checkpoint blockade. The chain combines TRBV27 with TRBJ2-7; 9 bases are a match to TRBD1. This TCR was recovered from a human donor with melanoma. CDR3 sequence (DNA): TGTGCCAGCAGTTCCGACAGGGGGGTACTGGGGCAGTACTTC. It encodes CASSSDRGVLGQYF.